This is a list of T cell receptor beta chains from one sample in a study of cytomegalovirus exposure and HLA in healthy donors. Generated by immunoSEQ multiplex PCR, the TCRdb table keeps only in-frame clones and is missing some. The top ten hold around 4.5% of the sample, which has tens of thousands of clones, roughly 94% seen once. Sample: PBMCs. The receptors come from a young man in good health and CMV-seropositive. Each CDR3 is given with its conserved first and last residue. D genes are given only for firm matches. Size values are once, few and many counts, or a class for expanded clones, and some rows have none.

d_call: .; v_call: TRBV20-1; j_call: TRBJ1-2; clone_size: .; cdr3_nt: TGCACTGGAGGTAGCTATGGCTACACCTTC; cdr3_aa: CTGGSYGYTF
d_call: TRBD1; v_call: TRBV4-3; j_call: TRBJ1-2; clone_size: .; cdr3_nt: TGCGCCAGCAGCCAAGATTTGCTAGAGGACAGGCGACTCTACACCTTC; cdr3_aa: CASSQDLLEDRRLYTF
d_call: .; v_call: TRBV27; j_call: TRBJ2-1; clone_size: .; cdr3_nt: TGTGCCAGCAGTTGGTCACGGGGGAATGAGCAGTTCTTC; cdr3_aa: CASSWSRGNEQFF
d_call: .; v_call: TRBV25-1; j_call: TRBJ2-3; clone_size: .; cdr3_nt: TGTGCCAGCAGTGAACTCCGGGAGCGGGGCACAGATACGCAGTATTTT; cdr3_aa: CASSELRERGTDTQYF
d_call: .; v_call: TRBV28; j_call: TRBJ1-5; clone_size: .; cdr3_nt: TGTGCCAGCAGTTTAGGGGACATGAGCAATCAGCCCCAGCATTTT; cdr3_aa: CASSLGDMSNQPQHF
d_call: TRBD1; v_call: TRBV2; j_call: TRBJ2-1; clone_size: once; cdr3_nt: TGTGCCAGCAGAGGACAGGGGGACGATGAGCAGTTCTTC; cdr3_aa: CASRGQGDDEQFF
d_call: .; v_call: TRBV11-3; j_call: TRBJ2-1; clone_size: once; cdr3_nt: TGTGCCAGCAGCCCCAGGACTGAGACATTCTACAATGAGCAGTTCTTC; cdr3_aa: CASSPRTETFYNEQFF
d_call: .; v_call: TRBV25-1; j_call: TRBJ2-3; clone_size: .; cdr3_nt: TGTGCCGGCAGTGACCCCGGGCAGGGAAAAACAGATACGCAGTATTTT; cdr3_aa: CAGSDPGQGKTDTQYF
d_call: TRBD1; v_call: TRBV9; j_call: TRBJ2-7; clone_size: .; cdr3_nt: TGTGCCAGCAGCCCCGGGACAGCTTCCTACGAGCAGTACTTC; cdr3_aa: CASSPGTASYEQYF
d_call: .; v_call: TRBV29-1; j_call: TRBJ2-1; clone_size: .; cdr3_nt: TGCAGCGTTGAAGACACCACTGGCGGCTGGGAGCAGTTCTTC; cdr3_aa: CSVEDTTGGWEQFF
d_call: TRBD2; v_call: TRBV19; j_call: TRBJ2-3; clone_size: once; cdr3_nt: TGTGCCAGTAAAATGGTAGCGGGGGCGCAAACAGATACGCAGTATTTT; cdr3_aa: CASKMVAGAQTDTQYF
d_call: .; v_call: TRBV2; j_call: TRBJ2-7; clone_size: .; cdr3_nt: TGTGCCAGCAGAATGGACAGTACCTACGAGCAGTACTTC; cdr3_aa: CASRMDSTYEQYF
d_call: TRBD1; v_call: TRBV29-1; j_call: TRBJ1-2; clone_size: once; cdr3_nt: TGCAGCGTTGCTTACGGGACAGGGGACGGCTACACCTTC; cdr3_aa: CSVAYGTGDGYTF
d_call: .; v_call: TRBV4-2; j_call: TRBJ2-3; clone_size: once; cdr3_nt: TGTGCCAGCAGCCAAGATACCGCTCTAGCGTCTAACACAGATACGCAGTATTTT; cdr3_aa: CASSQDTALASNTDTQYF
d_call: .; v_call: TRBV27; j_call: TRBJ2-2; clone_size: .; cdr3_nt: TGTGCCAGCAGTTTAAGAGACAGCACCGGGGAGCTGTTTTTT; cdr3_aa: CASSLRDSTGELFF
d_call: TRBD2; v_call: TRBV7-9; j_call: TRBJ2-7; clone_size: .; cdr3_nt: TGTGCCAGCAGCAAAACCTCGGGGAGGGCCCCCTACGAGCAGTACTTC; cdr3_aa: CASSKTSGRAPYEQYF
d_call: .; v_call: TRBV4-3; j_call: TRBJ2-3; clone_size: .; cdr3_nt: TGCGCCAGCAGCCAAGTTGCTGCGAGCACAGATACGCAGTATTTT; cdr3_aa: CASSQVAASTDTQYF
d_call: .; v_call: TRBV30; j_call: TRBJ1-2; clone_size: .; cdr3_nt: TGTGCCTGGAGTGTGGGGGGGATTTATGGCTACACCTTC; cdr3_aa: CAWSVGGIYGYTF
d_call: .; v_call: TRBV27; j_call: TRBJ2-7; clone_size: .; cdr3_nt: TGTGCCAGCAGTTCAACACCCACGCTCTACGAGCAGTACTTC; cdr3_aa: CASSSTPTLYEQYF
d_call: TRBD1; v_call: TRBV27; j_call: TRBJ1-6; clone_size: .; cdr3_nt: TGTGCCAGCAGTCGGACAGGGGCTAATTCACCCCTCCACTTT; cdr3_aa: CASSRTGANSPLHF
d_call: .; v_call: TRBV25-1; j_call: TRBJ2-7; clone_size: .; cdr3_nt: TGTGCCAGCAGTGAATTCAACGGGGAGGCGCAGTACTTC; cdr3_aa: CASSEFNGEAQYF
d_call: .; v_call: TRBV6-5; j_call: TRBJ1-2; clone_size: .; cdr3_nt: TGTGCCAGCAGCCCGCTGGGCCCGGAGGCTGGCTACACCTTC; cdr3_aa: CASSPLGPEAGYTF
d_call: .; v_call: TRBV7-2; j_call: TRBJ2-6; clone_size: .; cdr3_nt: TGTGCCAGCTCTCGGGTTACTGGGGCCAACGTCCTGACTTTC; cdr3_aa: CASSRVTGANVLTF
d_call: .; v_call: TRBV14; j_call: TRBJ1-6; clone_size: .; cdr3_nt: TGTGCCAGCAGCCGCCTAAGGCCGGGCTCCTATAATTCACCCCTCCACTTT; cdr3_aa: CASSRLRPGSYNSPLHF
d_call: .; v_call: TRBV4-3; j_call: TRBJ2-7; clone_size: .; cdr3_nt: TGCGCCAGCAGCCAAGGAACAGGCCCCTACGAGCAGTACTTC; cdr3_aa: CASSQGTGPYEQYF
d_call: TRBD1; v_call: TRBV10-1; j_call: TRBJ1-5; clone_size: .; cdr3_nt: TGCGCCAGCAGTCCGGGGCCGGACAGGGGGGTTTATGACAATCAGCCCCAGCATTTT; cdr3_aa: CASSPGPDRGVYDNQPQHF
d_call: .; v_call: TRBV29-1; j_call: TRBJ1-1; clone_size: once; cdr3_nt: TGCAGCGTTGAAGATCTATTCGGGGCTTTCTTT; cdr3_aa: CSVEDLFGAFF
d_call: .; v_call: TRBV27; j_call: TRBJ1-3; clone_size: .; cdr3_nt: TGTGCCAGCAGCGAAGGAGGGGGGGCTGGAAACACCATATATTTT; cdr3_aa: CASSEGGGAGNTIYF
d_call: TRBD2; v_call: TRBV27; j_call: TRBJ2-3; clone_size: .; cdr3_nt: TGTGCCAGCAGTGCGGGGGGGCTATCCACAGATACGCAGTATTTT; cdr3_aa: CASSAGGLSTDTQYF
d_call: TRBD2; v_call: TRBV4-3; j_call: TRBJ2-1; clone_size: .; cdr3_nt: TGCGCCAGCAGCCAAGTGGGTAGGCGGGAGGTATCGGGGCCCTCCTACAATGAGCAGTTCTTC; cdr3_aa: CASSQVGRREVSGPSYNEQFF
d_call: TRBD1; v_call: TRBV6-5; j_call: TRBJ1-5; clone_size: .; cdr3_nt: TGTGCCAGCAGCCGGACAGGACTTAGCAATCAGCCCCAGCATTTT; cdr3_aa: CASSRTGLSNQPQHF
d_call: .; v_call: TRBV7-9; j_call: TRBJ1-1; clone_size: .; cdr3_nt: TGTGCCAGCAGCTGGGGGGACACTGAAGCTTTCTTT; cdr3_aa: CASSWGDTEAFF
d_call: TRBD2; v_call: TRBV4-3; j_call: TRBJ2-5; clone_size: .; cdr3_nt: TGCGCCAGCAGCCTGCGGGTAGCGGGGTCCGGGGAGACCCAGTACTTC; cdr3_aa: CASSLRVAGSGETQYF
d_call: TRBD1; v_call: TRBV11-3; j_call: TRBJ2-3; clone_size: .; cdr3_nt: TGTGCCAGCAGCTTAGGGTTGACAGGGGCCATGGACTACACAGATACGCAGTATTTT; cdr3_aa: CASSLGLTGAMDYTDTQYF
d_call: .; v_call: TRBV5-1; j_call: TRBJ2-7; clone_size: .; cdr3_nt: TGCGCCAGCAGCTGGACGACAGGCCCCTCCTACGAGCAGTACTTC; cdr3_aa: CASSWTTGPSYEQYF
d_call: TRBD2; v_call: TRBV2; j_call: TRBJ2-7; clone_size: .; cdr3_nt: TGTGCCAGCATGAAGATACGGACTAGCGGCTACGAGCAGTACTTC; cdr3_aa: CASMKIRTSGYEQYF
d_call: .; v_call: TRBV13; j_call: TRBJ2-5; clone_size: .; cdr3_nt: TGTGCCAGCATTCCTAGTCGCAACGAAGAGACCCAGTACTTC; cdr3_aa: CASIPSRNEETQYF
d_call: .; v_call: TRBV6-1; j_call: TRBJ1-2; clone_size: .; cdr3_nt: TGTGCCAGCAGTGAAGCGTGGCCGGAGTATGGCTACACCTTC; cdr3_aa: CASSEAWPEYGYTF
d_call: TRBD1; v_call: TRBV9; j_call: TRBJ2-7; clone_size: .; cdr3_nt: TGTGCCAGCAGCTTTGGGACAGCCCCCTACGAGCAGTACTTC; cdr3_aa: CASSFGTAPYEQYF
d_call: TRBD1; v_call: TRBV18; j_call: TRBJ1-2; clone_size: .; cdr3_nt: TGTGCCAGCTCCCCGAACAGGGGAGCAGACTATGGCTACACCTTC; cdr3_aa: CASSPNRGADYGYTF
d_call: TRBD1; v_call: TRBV10-3; j_call: TRBJ2-2; clone_size: .; cdr3_nt: TGTGCCCCAAGCGTAGGACAGGGGTTTCCCGGGGAGCTGTTTTTT; cdr3_aa: CAPSVGQGFPGELFF
d_call: .; v_call: TRBV5-6; j_call: TRBJ2-5; clone_size: .; cdr3_nt: TGTGCCAGCAGCCAAATAGGGGTTGGGGAGACCCAGTACTTC; cdr3_aa: CASSQIGVGETQYF